These 15 T cell receptor beta chains were all obtained from the same sample, sequenced in a study of early T cells in non-severe SARS-CoV-2 infection. TCRdb processed the 5' RACE reads anew with MiXCR; each CDR3 protein has one entry. This sample has 97,000 or so distinct CDR3 sequences, with approximately 10% found just once. Sequencing was performed on whole blood, taken at baseline. Receptors were obtained from an adult who was a healthcare worker with PCR-confirmed SARS-CoV-2 infection or an uninfected control (not recorded which).

This clonotype has a count of ten or more. V usage is TRBV4-1 and J usage is TRBJ2-7; D could derive from TRBD1 or TRBD2 (5 bases each). With 2 bases removed from V and 6 bases from J, the gap between germline ends came to 32 bases. CDR1 MGHRA and CDR2 YSYEKL come from the germline V gene. The CDR3 extends over 20 amino acids. This CDR3 reads CASSQPSLRGSVRHAGEQYF. The CDR3 coding sequence is TGCGCCAGCAGCCAACCAAGTCTGAGGGGTAGCGTTCGCCACGCAGGCGAGCAGTACTTC.

This clonotype was observed a few times. Written as DNA, the CDR3 is TGTGCCAGCAGCTTCTATGTCGCCGGGGAGCTGTTTTTT. Its protein product is CASSFYVAGELFF. The V gene is TRBV5-4, the J gene TRBJ2-2; the D is unclear. Germline V gene sequence: CDR1 SGHNT, CDR2 YYREEE (reference sequence). This CDR3 contains 13 residues. The ends were cut back, 2 bases at V and 6 bases at J, with 8 bases in the middle.

Concerning this clonotype itself: Just one base apart from a much larger clone, this may be a read error. The conserved final phenylalanine or tryptophan is absent from the CDR3, which likely points to a read error. The rearrangement joins TRBV5-6 to TRBJ2-3; 9 nucleotides agree with TRBD2. The germline CDR1 and CDR2 sequences are SGHDT and YYEEEE. The CDR3 covers 13 residues. V dropped 7 bases and J dropped 1; count of bases not matched to a gene: 1. The CDR3 DNA sequence: TGTGCCAGCGCTAGCGGGGGCACAGATACGCAGTATTTG. The encoded protein is CASASGGTDTQYL.

This chain links TRBV6-1 with TRBJ2-3; a weak D match, TRBD2 (5 bases). In germline, CDR1 is MNHNS, CDR2 SASEGT. V lost 2 bases, J lost 2 bases, and 14 bases lay in between. This CDR3 is built from 16 residues. The CDR3 here is CASSERVGENTDTQYF. CDR3 nucleotides: TGTGCCAGCAGTGAAAGAGTCGGGGAAAACACAGATACGCAGTATTTT.

This clonotype was found many times. The chain employs TRBV20-1 and TRBJ1-2, with a weak D call TRBD1 (6 bases). V gave up 4 bases and J gave up 1 base, with 16 bases separating them. This CDR3 region has 15 residues. From germline, CDR1 is DFQATT and CDR2 SNEGSKA (reference sequence). CDR3 in DNA: TGCAGTGCTACCGGGACACGGACCAATAACTATGGCTACACCTTC. Amino acid sequence: CSATGTRTNNYGYTF.

This rearrangement joins TRBV29-1 to TRBJ2-1; D gene uncertain. The germline V and J ends were trimmed by 5 bases and 6 bases, with 5 bases remaining between them. The V gene's germline CDR1 is SQVTM and CDR2 ANQGSEA. This CDR3 spans 10 amino acids. CDR3 region: CSVRINEQFF. The CDR3 DNA reads TGCAGCGTTCGGATCAATGAGCAGTTCTTC.

The chain uses TRBV11-2 and TRBJ2-7, with D possibly being TRBD2 (5 bases). This CDR3 has 13 residues. The V gene's germline CDR1 is SGHAT and CDR2 FQNNGV. The V end was cut by 0 bases, the J end by 4 bases, with 7 bases between. As DNA, the CDR3 is TGTGCCAGCAGCTTAGATCCGGGGTACGAGCAGTACTTC. Translation gives CASSLDPGYEQYF.

The rearrangement uses TRBV29-1 and TRBJ2-2; D gene ambiguous. Germline V CDR1 and CDR2: SQVTM, ANQGSEA. This CDR3 has 14 amino acids. V lost 5 bases and J lost 3, with 13 bases in between. In DNA form, the CDR3 reads TGCAGCGTTAGCACCCAAAAAGACACCGGGGAGCTGTTTTTT. It codes for CSVSTQKDTGELFF.

This clonotype was seen at least ten times. The chain carries TRBV29-1 and TRBJ2-3; D perhaps matches TRBD1 (6 bases). From germline, CDR1 is SQVTM and CDR2 ANQGSEA. The CDR3 loop spans 13 amino acids. Trimming shortened V by 5 bases and J by 14 bases, and 23 bases separated the two germline ends. The DNA for the CDR3 is TGCAGCGTTCAAACCCCGGACAGATCCCTGCGGTATTTT. It codes for CSVQTPDRSLRYF.

This chain uses TRBV2 with TRBJ2-1; a weak D match, TRBD2 (6 bases). The CDR3 covers 16 residues. With 4 bases removed from V and 7 bases from J, the gap between germline ends came to 20 bases. CDR1 is SNHLY and CDR2 is FYNNEI in the germline V gene. The CDR3, as DNA: TGTGCCAGCAGTGTGTTTACGGGGGTAGTATCAAATGAGCAGTTCTTC. Amino acids: CASSVFTGVVSNEQFF.

This clonotype has just a few counts. The CDR3 DNA is TGTGCCAGCAGAGTGAACAGGGGCACTGAAGCTTTCTTT. Amino acids: CASRVNRGTEAFF. The chain is built from TRBV27 and TRBJ1-1; 7 bases are shared with TRBD1. The CDR3 has 13 amino acids. Per the germline V gene, CDR1 is MNHEY and CDR2 is SMNVEV (reference sequence). J was trimmed by 4 bases and V by 6 bases; bases with no gene match: 5.

This clonotype appeared a few times. The V gene is TRBV7-3, the J gene TRBJ2-3, with a tentative D call TRBD2 (5 bases). Trimming took off 1 base at V and 0 bases at J, with 11 bases between the two ends. CDR3 length: 16 amino acids. Germline V gene lookup returns CDR1 SGHTA and CDR2 FQGTGA. The CDR3 loop reads CASSLMGRLSTDTQYF. CDR3 coding DNA: TGTGCCAGCAGCTTAATGGGGAGACTCAGCACAGATACGCAGTATTTT.

The rearrangement joins TRBV7-2 to TRBJ2-4; D assignment may be TRBD1 or TRBD2 (5 bases each). The CDR3 consists of 18 residues. The V gene lost 2 bases and the J gene lost 4 bases, with 21 bases spanning the gap. In germline, CDR1 is SGHTA, CDR2 FQGNSA. The CDR3 here is CASSLMRGPNSQKNIQYF. In nucleotides, the CDR3 is TGTGCCAGCAGCTTAATGAGGGGACCAAATAGCCAAAAAAACATTCAGTACTTC.

CDR3 protein: CASSYSGTTYNEQFF. CDR3 bases: TGTGCCAGCAGTTACAGCGGGACGACCTACAATGAGCAGTTCTTC. The chain employs TRBV6-2 or TRBV6-3 and TRBJ2-1; 7 bases fit TRBD2. This CDR3 has 15 residues. Looked up from germline, CDR1 is MNHEY and CDR2 is SVGEGT. V dropped 2 bases and J dropped 2; count of bases not matched to a gene: 3.

This clonotype was seen repeatedly, ten times or more. A read error may account for a junction end that differs from germline. CDR3 DNA: TGTGCCAGCAGCTTACCAGGGCCCTACGGGCAGTACTTC. Translating gives CASSLPGPYGQYF. This chain links TRBV7-2 with TRBJ2-7, with TRBD1 as a possible D gene (5 bases). Germline assignment: CDR1 SGHTA and CDR2 FQGNSA. This CDR3 region has 13 residues.